Below are 13 T cell receptor beta chains sequenced from a single sample in a study of blood T cell repertoires in COVID-19 (dated by TCRdb to the early 2020s). Library preparation used the immunoSEQ multiplex PCR assay. The source is immuneACCESS, and TCRdb retained only in-frame sequences with V and J called. Part of the clones is not carried over; for the studies checked, unresolved V genes explain less than half of this, and the remainder is unexplained. This sample lists around 500,000 clones; approximately 87% were detected once. The ten largest make up 1.5% to 2% of the sample. The material sequenced was PBMCs or T cells enriched from blood (not recorded which). These TCRs come from a woman aged 40 to 50 who had recovered from COVID-19.

The chain joins TRBV28 to TRBJ2-4; a possible D gene is TRBD2 (6 bases). This CDR3 contains 13 residues. Trimming stripped 6 bases from V and 6 bases from J, with 12 bases between. The germline V gene has CDR1 MDHEN and CDR2 SYDVKM. CDR3 in DNA: TGTGCCAGCAGGACCGGGAGCCGAAACATTCAGTACTTC. This encodes CASRTGSRNIQYF.

CDR3: CATRAPDRNTEAFF. CDR3 bases: TGTGCCACCAGGGCCCCTGACAGGAACACTGAAGCTTTCTTT. The V call is TRBV24-1, the J call TRBJ1-1, with a weak D call TRBD1 (5 bases). This CDR3 is built from 14 residues. V lost 7 bases and J lost 1, with 12 bases in between. Germline CDR1 reads KGHDR; CDR2 reads SFDVKD.

The genes are TRBV5-1 and TRBJ1-2; 9 nucleotides line up with TRBD1. Per germline, CDR1 SGHRS and CDR2 YFSETQ. V lost 3 bases to trimming and J lost 8 bases; unmatched junction nucleotides: 5. This CDR3 has 13 residues. CDR3 residues: CASSYRGQEGYTF. CDR3 bases: TGCGCCAGCAGCTACAGGGGGCAAGAGGGCTACACCTTC.

The J gene is TRBJ2-1, the V gene TRBV11-3; 7 bases map to TRBD2. This CDR3 is built from 15 residues. CDR1 and CDR2 (germline): SGHNT, YENEEA. The V and J ends lost 1 base and 2 bases, in that order; junction bases with no gene match: 2. Written as DNA, the CDR3 is TGTGCCAGCAGCTTAGTTGCGGGAGCCTACAATGAGCAGTTCTTC. Its protein is CASSLVAGAYNEQFF.

This chain joins TRBV5-6 and TRBJ2-6, with D tentatively TRBD1 (6 bases). V dropped 2 bases and J dropped 0 bases, with 12 bases sitting between them. In germline, CDR1 is SGHDT, CDR2 YYEEEE. The CDR3 loop spans 17 amino acids. In DNA form, the CDR3 reads TGTGCCAGCAGCTTAACACAGGGATTCTCTGGGGCCAACGTCCTGACTTTC. The encoded protein is CASSLTQGFSGANVLTF.

The chain links TRBV27 to TRBJ1-3; possibly TRBD1 for D (6 bases). The CDR3 covers 16 residues. CDR1 is MNHEY, CDR2 SMNVEV, per germline (reference sequence). Trimming shortened V by 4 bases and J by 2 bases, and 15 bases separated the two germline ends. The CDR3 DNA is TGTGCCAGCAGTTCCTCACAGGGTGAAACTGGAAACACCATATATTTT. Translating it yields CASSSSQGETGNTIYF.

The V gene is TRBV6-5, the J gene TRBJ2-5; TRBD1 matches at 9 bases. This CDR3 is 15 amino acids long. Trimming cost V 2 bases and J 10 bases; bases outside gene matches: 11. In germline, CDR1 is MNHEY, CDR2 SVGAGI. CDR3: CASSYRSGQGQSQYF. In DNA, the CDR3 is TGTGCCAGCAGTTACAGGTCGGGACAGGGACAAAGCCAGTACTTC.

The chain carries TRBV4-1 and TRBJ2-6, with TRBD1 identical over 9 bases. Trimming removed 3 bases from V and 4 bases from J; junction bases left unmatched: 10. The germline CDR1 and CDR2 sequences are MGHRA and YSYEKL. The CDR3 covers 18 residues. CDR3 sequence: CASSQFPGTGYGANVLTF. CDR3 coding DNA: TGCGCCAGCAGCCAGTTCCCCGGGACAGGGTACGGGGCCAACGTCCTGACTTTC.

In the case of this clone: Other DNA sequences within the sample encode an identical CDR3. The chain uses TRBV12-3 or TRBV12-4 and TRBJ1-1; D remains ambiguous. The V gene lost 3 bases and the J gene lost 1 base, with 6 bases spanning the gap. The CDR3 sequence is 13 residues long. This chain's CDR3 is CASSFGENTEAFF. CDR3 DNA sequence: TGTGCCAGCAGTTTTGGAGAGAACACTGAAGCTTTCTTT.

This chain uses TRBV5-1 with TRBJ2-1; 7 nucleotides line up with TRBD1. This CDR3 region has 15 residues. Germline V CDR1 and CDR2: SGHRS, YFSETQ. The V gene end was trimmed by 3 bases and the J gene end by 5 bases; junction bases not matched to a gene: 8. The CDR3 loop reads CASSYPGQPNNEQFF. The CDR3 DNA follows: TGCGCCAGCAGCTACCCGGGACAGCCAAACAATGAGCAGTTCTTC.

The chain combines TRBV2 with TRBJ2-1; TRBD2 aligns across 11 bases. The V segment lost 10 bases and the J segment 5 bases; nucleotides outside the gene matches: 7. This CDR3 has 14 amino acids. The germline gives CDR1 SNHLY, CDR2 FYNNEI. This chain's CDR3 is CATSSGRRNNEQFF. CDR3 DNA sequence: TGTGCCACTTCTAGCGGGAGGCGTAACAATGAGCAGTTCTTC. Based on the CDR3 plus reference TRBV2 and TRBJ2-1, the full variable domain is EPEVTQTPSHQVTQMGQEVILRCVPISNHLYFYWYRQILGQKVEFLVSFYNNEISEKSEIFDDQFSVERPDGSNFTLKIRSTKLEDSAMYFCATSSGRRNNEQFFGPGTRLTVL.

V is TRBV5-1 and J is TRBJ1-2, with a possible D match to TRBD1 (6 bases). This CDR3 comprises 14 residues. With 1 base removed from V and 3 bases from J, the gap between germline ends came to 10 bases. The germline gives CDR1 SGHRS, CDR2 YFSETQ. This CDR3 reads CASSLTGSDYGYTF. The CDR3 DNA is TGCGCCAGCAGCTTGACAGGGTCCGACTATGGCTACACCTTC.

This chain links TRBV4-1 with TRBJ2-1; D is unresolved. The germline V gene has CDR1 MGHRA and CDR2 YSYEKL. V was clipped by 2 bases and J by 7 bases, with 9 bases between them. This CDR3 is built from 13 residues. The CDR3 reads CASSQSTGNEQFF. The CDR3 bases are TGCGCCAGCAGCCAATCAACCGGGAATGAGCAGTTCTTC.